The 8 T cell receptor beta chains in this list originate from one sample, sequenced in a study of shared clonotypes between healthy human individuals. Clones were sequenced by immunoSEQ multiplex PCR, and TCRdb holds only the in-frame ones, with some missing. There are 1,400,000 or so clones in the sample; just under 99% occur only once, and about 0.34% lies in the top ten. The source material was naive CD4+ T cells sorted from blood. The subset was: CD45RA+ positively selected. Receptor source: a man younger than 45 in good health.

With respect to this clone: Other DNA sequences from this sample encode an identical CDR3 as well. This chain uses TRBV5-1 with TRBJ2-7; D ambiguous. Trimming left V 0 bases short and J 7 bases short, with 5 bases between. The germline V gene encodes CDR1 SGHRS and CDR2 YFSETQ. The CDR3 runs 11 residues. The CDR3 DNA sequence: TGCGCCAGCAGCTTGGTTGGGGAGCAGTACTTC. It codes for CASSLVGEQYF. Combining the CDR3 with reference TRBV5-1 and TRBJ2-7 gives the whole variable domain KAGVTQTPRYLIKTRGQQVTLSCSPISGHRSVSWYQQTPGQGLQFLFEYFSETQRNKGNFPGRFSGRQFSNSRSEMNVSTLELGDSALYLCASSLVGEQYFGPGTRLTVT.

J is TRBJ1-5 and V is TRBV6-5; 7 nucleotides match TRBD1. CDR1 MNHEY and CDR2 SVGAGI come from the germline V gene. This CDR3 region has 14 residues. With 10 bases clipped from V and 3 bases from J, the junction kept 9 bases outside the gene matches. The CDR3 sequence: CATRRGGLNQPQHF. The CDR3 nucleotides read TGTGCCACACGCAGGGGGGGCCTCAATCAGCCCCAGCATTTT.

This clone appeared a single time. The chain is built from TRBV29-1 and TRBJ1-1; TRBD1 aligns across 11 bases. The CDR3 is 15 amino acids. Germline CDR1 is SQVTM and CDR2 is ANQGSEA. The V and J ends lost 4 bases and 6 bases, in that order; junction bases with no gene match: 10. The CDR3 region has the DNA TGCAGCGTTGTCGGGACAGGGGGATTTGTTTCTGAAGCTTTCTTT. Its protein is CSVVGTGGFVSEAFF.

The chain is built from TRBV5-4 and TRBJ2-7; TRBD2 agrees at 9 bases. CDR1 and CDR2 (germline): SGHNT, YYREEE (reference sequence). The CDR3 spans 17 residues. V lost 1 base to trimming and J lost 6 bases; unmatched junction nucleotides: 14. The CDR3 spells CASSLWLAGGNTAEQYF. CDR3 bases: TGTGCCAGCAGCTTGTGGTTGGCGGGAGGGAACACGGCCGAGCAGTACTTC.

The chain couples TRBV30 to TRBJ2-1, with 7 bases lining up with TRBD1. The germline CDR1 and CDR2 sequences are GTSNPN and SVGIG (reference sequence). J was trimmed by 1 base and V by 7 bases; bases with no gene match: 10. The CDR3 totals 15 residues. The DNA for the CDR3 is TGTGCCTTCGACAGGGAACCAGGGTCCTACAATGAGCAGTTCTTC. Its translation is CAFDREPGSYNEQFF.

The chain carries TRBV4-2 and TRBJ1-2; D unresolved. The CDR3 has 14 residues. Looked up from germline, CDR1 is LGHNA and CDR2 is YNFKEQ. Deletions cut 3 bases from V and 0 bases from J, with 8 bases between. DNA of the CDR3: TGTGCCAGCAGCCATGAGGGTACTAACTATGGCTACACCTTC. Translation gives CASSHEGTNYGYTF.

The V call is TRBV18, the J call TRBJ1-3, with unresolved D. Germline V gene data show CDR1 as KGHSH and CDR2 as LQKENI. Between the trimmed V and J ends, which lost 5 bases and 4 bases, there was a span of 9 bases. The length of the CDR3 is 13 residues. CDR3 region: CASSSDVGNTIYF. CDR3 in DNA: TGTGCCAGCTCAAGCGACGTCGGAAACACCATATATTTT.

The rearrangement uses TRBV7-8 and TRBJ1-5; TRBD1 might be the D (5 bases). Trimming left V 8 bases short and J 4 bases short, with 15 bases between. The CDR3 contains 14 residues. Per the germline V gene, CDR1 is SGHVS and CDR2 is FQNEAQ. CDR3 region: CASQRQGGNQPQHF. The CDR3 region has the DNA TGTGCCAGCCAGCGGCAGGGAGGTAATCAGCCCCAGCATTTT.